These T cell receptor beta chains were read from a single sample in a study of T cells in Graves' hyperthyroidism and ophthalmopathy. TCRdb re-called the multiplex PCR reads through MiXCR, storing one row per CDR3 protein. The profile shows around 540,000 distinct CDR3 sequences, approximately 16% of them singletons. Sequencing was carried out using blood. The receptors stem from a woman younger than 45 with Graves' ophthalmopathy. CDR3s include the opening cysteine and the closing phenylalanine or tryptophan. The order of the fields is J gene, V gene, D gene, clone size, CDR3 DNA, CDR3 protein. D genes are given only for firm matches. Clone size appears in some rows only: once, few, many, or a class for an expanded clone.

J: TRBJ2-1
V: TRBV11-2
D: TRBD2
size: many
DNA: TGTGCCAGCAGCTTAGATCGGACTAGGATCCACAATGAGCAGTTCTTC
CDR3: CASSLDRTRIHNEQFF

J: TRBJ2-3
V: TRBV9
D: TRBD2
size: NA
DNA: TGTGCCAGCACCCAGACAGGGGCTGTAGCGGGAGGGACGACAGATACGCAGTATTTT
CDR3: CASTQTGAVAGGTTDTQYF

J: TRBJ1-1
V: TRBV11-2
D: NA
size: many
DNA: TGTGCCAGCAGCTTAGATCTAAGGCAGTTGAACACTGAAGCTTTCTTT
CDR3: CASSLDLRQLNTEAFF

J: TRBJ2-6
V: TRBV12-3/TRBV12-4
D: NA
size: many
DNA: TGTGCCAGCAGACAGAACTCTGGGGCCAACGTCCTGACTTTC
CDR3: CASRQNSGANVLTF

J: TRBJ2-1
V: TRBV4-3
D: NA
size: NA
DNA: TGCGCCAGCAGCCAAGATCCCCCGGGAGCCTACAATGAGCAGTTCTTC
CDR3: CASSQDPPGAYNEQFF

J: TRBJ2-5
V: TRBV20-1
D: TRBD2
size: few
DNA: TGCAGTGCTCGGGAGGTTGAGGGTCAAGAGACCCAGTACTTC
CDR3: CSAREVEGQETQYF

J: TRBJ2-1
V: TRBV20-1
D: TRBD2
size: many
DNA: TGCAGTGCTCTTCTAGCGGGAGGGCCTTACAATGAGCAGTTCTTC
CDR3: CSALLAGGPYNEQFF

J: TRBJ1-5
V: TRBV2
D: NA
size: NA
DNA: TGTGCCAGCAGTGAGGGGGTGAGGCAGCCCCAGCATTTT
CDR3: CASSEGVRQPQHF

J: TRBJ2-1
V: TRBV24-1
D: TRBD1
size: few
DNA: TGTGCCACCAGTGACCCGGACAGGGGGCCCTACAATGAGCAGTTCTTC
CDR3: CATSDPDRGPYNEQFF

J: TRBJ2-4
V: TRBV20-1
D: NA
size: few
DNA: TGCAGTGCCCTGGATCTAGCCAAAAACACTCAGTACTTC
CDR3: CSALDLAKNTQYF

J: TRBJ2-7
V: TRBV29-1
D: TRBD2
size: NA
DNA: TGCAGCGTTGAAGAAGGTGTAGCGGGAGGGTCCTACGAGCAGTACTTC
CDR3: CSVEEGVAGGSYEQYF

J: TRBJ2-7
V: TRBV7-6
D: TRBD2
size: NA
DNA: TGTGCCAGCAGCCCCCGACTAGCGGGAAACGCCTACGAGCAGTACTTC
CDR3: CASSPRLAGNAYEQYF

J: TRBJ1-2
V: TRBV20-1
D: NA
size: few
DNA: TGCAGTGCTGAGGGGATGGAGAATAGACATGGCTACACCTTC
CDR3: CSAEGMENRHGYTF

J: TRBJ1-5
V: TRBV27
D: NA
size: NA
DNA: TGTGCCAGCAGTTTGTTGACCAATCAGCCCCAGCATTTT
CDR3: CASSLLTNQPQHF

J: TRBJ1-1
V: TRBV29-1
D: NA
size: many
DNA: TGCAGCGTTACCCAAAGCATGAACACTGAAGCTTTCTTT
CDR3: CSVTQSMNTEAFF

J: TRBJ1-5
V: TRBV19
D: NA
size: many
DNA: TGTGCCAGTAGTCACACAGCGGGGAGCAATCAGCCCCAGCATTTT
CDR3: CASSHTAGSNQPQHF

J: TRBJ1-2
V: TRBV7-6
D: TRBD1
size: NA
DNA: TGTGCCAGCAGCCATGGGACAGAGCCTAACTATGGCTACACCTTC
CDR3: CASSHGTEPNYGYTF

J: TRBJ2-1
V: TRBV30
D: NA
size: many
DNA: TGTGCCTGGAGCCCTTACACTCCACCCTACAATGAGCAGTTCTTC
CDR3: CAWSPYTPPYNEQFF

J: TRBJ2-7
V: TRBV6-2/TRBV6-3
D: NA
size: NA
DNA: TGTGCCAGCAGTTACGAGTTTGAGGGTGGTGAGCAGTACTTC
CDR3: CASSYEFEGGEQYF

J: TRBJ1-3
V: TRBV5-1
D: NA
size: NA
DNA: TGTGCCAGCAGCTTGGAGGCCCCTGGAAACACCATATATTTT
CDR3: CASSLEAPGNTIYF

J: TRBJ1-2
V: TRBV6-1
D: NA
size: many
DNA: TGTGCCAGCATGTTAGGGTGGTATGGCTACACCTTC
CDR3: CASMLGWYGYTF

J: TRBJ2-3
V: TRBV12-3/TRBV12-4
D: TRBD2
size: many
DNA: TGTGCCAGCAGCCCGGGGCTAGCGGGAGTCCCCGATACGCAGTATTTT
CDR3: CASSPGLAGVPDTQYF

J: TRBJ1-2
V: TRBV19
D: NA
size: NA
DNA: TGTGCCAGTAGTAGGACCGGGACACCCACTAACTATGGCTACACCTTC
CDR3: CASSRTGTPTNYGYTF

J: TRBJ1-2
V: TRBV7-9
D: NA
size: NA
DNA: TGTGCCAGCAGCTTAGTGGCAGGGGCTACCTATGGCTACACCTTC
CDR3: CASSLVAGATYGYTF

J: TRBJ2-6
V: TRBV20-1
D: TRBD1
size: NA
DNA: TGCAGTGCTAGAGAAATACAGGGACAGGGGGCTTTC
CDR3: CSAREIQGQGAF

J: TRBJ2-4
V: TRBV3-1
D: TRBD2
size: NA
DNA: TGTGCCAGCAGCCAAACGGGGACTAGCGGGAGGATTTCCTCGTACTTC
CDR3: CASSQTGTSGRISSYF

J: TRBJ1-2
V: TRBV6-2/TRBV6-3
D: NA
size: few
DNA: TGTGCCAGCAGCCCCAGTGGCAGGGCCGGCGGCTACACCTTC
CDR3: CASSPSGRAGGYTF

J: TRBJ2-6
V: TRBV11-2
D: TRBD2
size: few
DNA: TGTGCCAGCAGCACGGGACTAGGGGGTGGGGCCAACGTCCTGACTTTC
CDR3: CASSTGLGGGANVLTF

J: TRBJ1-5
V: TRBV7-9
D: NA
size: NA
DNA: TGTGCCAGCAGCTTACCGGGTCTAGGGCCCCAGCATTTT
CDR3: CASSLPGLGPQHF

J: TRBJ2-7
V: TRBV20-1
D: TRBD2
size: many
DNA: TGCAGTGCTAGTGGCGGGGGTTCTCTGAACGAGCAGTACTTC
CDR3: CSASGGGSLNEQYF

J: TRBJ2-7
V: TRBV7-2
D: NA
size: many
DNA: TGTGCCAGCAGCTTAGTTCGGGCTAGCGGGACAGGCCAGCAGTACTTC
CDR3: CASSLVRASGTGQQYF

J: TRBJ2-6
V: TRBV27
D: NA
size: NA
DNA: TGTGCCAGCAGTGATTACCAAAGCTCTGGGGCCAACGTCCTGACTTTC
CDR3: CASSDYQSSGANVLTF

J: TRBJ2-2
V: TRBV19
D: NA
size: few
DNA: TGTGCCAGTAGTACCCCCCTCCCTGGTAGCGGGAACACCGGGGAGCTGTTTTTT
CDR3: CASSTPLPGSGNTGELFF

J: TRBJ1-1
V: TRBV5-8
D: NA
size: many
DNA: TGTGCCAGCAGCTTGATAGGATCCACTGAAGCTTTCTTT
CDR3: CASSLIGSTEAFF

J: TRBJ2-7
V: TRBV6-1
D: TRBD1
size: many
DNA: TGTGCCAGCAGTTCCCGACAGGGGGCAAGCTCCTACGAGCAGTACTTC
CDR3: CASSSRQGASSYEQYF

J: TRBJ2-2
V: TRBV11-3
D: NA
size: few
DNA: TGTGCCAGCAGCTTAGGGACCCTAGGCACCGGGGAGCTGTTTTTT
CDR3: CASSLGTLGTGELFF

J: TRBJ2-1
V: TRBV7-2
D: NA
size: NA
DNA: TGTGCCAGCAGCTTAAGGCTGGAGGGGAATGAGCAGTTCTTC
CDR3: CASSLRLEGNEQFF

J: TRBJ2-7
V: TRBV12-3/TRBV12-4
D: NA
size: many
DNA: TGTGCCAGCAGCCCCGAAGTTGCCCAACTCTACGAGCAGTACTTC
CDR3: CASSPEVAQLYEQYF